This TCR beta chain was recovered during a study of low-dose radiotherapy and immunotherapy resistance in tumors. About the research overall: Dosing of intravenous cyclophosphamide at 200 mg/m2 occurred every two weeks and took place one day prior to radiation and immunotherapy.

Primers targeting TRAV and TRBV primed first-strand cDNA, covering alpha and beta chains. A roughly 20-cycle PCR with a constant-region primer and V-primer adapter amplified TCRs. Through in vitro transcription, the mRNA that had been isolated was amplified. Each CDR3 protein is one row after TCRdb ran MiXCR on the reads. The table shows 12,000 or so distinct CDR3 sequences, with around four fifths occurring only once. V shed 0 bases and J shed 13 bases, with 13 bases lying between them. The CDR3 contains 12 residues. Per the germline V gene, CDR1 is SGHKS and CDR2 is YYEKEE (reference sequence). The rearrangement links TRBV5-5 to TRBJ1-2; D gene uncertain. The TCR comes from a human donor with advanced metastatic prostate, ovarian, gallbladder or colorectal cancer (not recorded which). This table probably holds off-target reads from a library built for another chain. CDR3 sequence: CASSLDTYGFTF. The CDR3 DNA reads as TGTGCCAGCAGCTTGGATACTTATGGTTTCACCTTC.